The sequence of this TCR beta chain was determined in a study of blood T cell repertoires in COVID-19. Study context: Researchers got acute and convalescent COVID-19 samples from the United States, Italy and Spain. In each case, the material was cDNA or gDNA derived from T cells, B-cell-depleted T cells, or PBMCs.

Generated by immunoSEQ multiplex PCR, the TCRdb table keeps only in-frame clones and is missing some. This sample has fewer than 600,000 clones, with around nine tenths found just once. CDR1 and CDR2 from the germline V gene are SGHNT and YYREEE (reference sequence). The ends were cut back, 1 base at V and 2 bases at J, with 10 bases in the middle. CDR3 length: 14 residues. The study drew participants aged about 18 to 89 years from 20 to 30 US areas. Symptom resolution, clearance, or two negative PCRs marked the recovered donors of Cohort 3. Material: PBMCs or T cells enriched from blood (not recorded which). The gene calls are TRBV5-4 and TRBJ2-7, with D maybe TRBD1 (6 bases). The receptor's source is a woman in her thirties or forties who had recovered from COVID-19. The CDR3 DNA reads as TGTGCCAGCAGCTTGACAGGGACGACCTACGAGCAGTACTTC. Translated, it gives CASSLTGTTYEQYF.